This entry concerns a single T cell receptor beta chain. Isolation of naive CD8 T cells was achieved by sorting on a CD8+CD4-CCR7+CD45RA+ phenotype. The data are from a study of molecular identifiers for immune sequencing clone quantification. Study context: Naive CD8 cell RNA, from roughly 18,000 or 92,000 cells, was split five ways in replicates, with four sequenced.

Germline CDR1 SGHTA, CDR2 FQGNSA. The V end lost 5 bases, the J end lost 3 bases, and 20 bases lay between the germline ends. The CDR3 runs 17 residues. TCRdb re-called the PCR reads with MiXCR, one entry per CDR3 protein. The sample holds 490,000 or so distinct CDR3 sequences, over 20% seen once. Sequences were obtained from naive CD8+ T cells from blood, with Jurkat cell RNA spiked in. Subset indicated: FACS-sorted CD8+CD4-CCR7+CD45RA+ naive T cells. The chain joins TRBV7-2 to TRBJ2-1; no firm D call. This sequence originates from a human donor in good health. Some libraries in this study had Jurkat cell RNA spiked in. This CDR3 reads CASSASTMGSYYNEQFF. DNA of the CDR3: TGTGCCAGCAGCGCAAGTACAATGGGGTCCTACTACAATGAGCAGTTCTTC. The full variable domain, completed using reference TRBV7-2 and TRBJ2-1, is GAGVSQSPSNKVTEKGKDVELRCDPISGHTALYWYRQSLGQGLEFLIYFQGNSAPDKSGLPSDRFSAERTGGSVSTLTIQRTQQEDSAVYLCASSASTMGSYYNEQFFGPGTRLTVL.